These 6 T cell receptor beta chains share one sample of origin, sequenced in a study of blood T cells in healthy people across ages. Primers used in a second PCR of about 6 to 12 cycles were a sample-barcoded 5' primer and a J-beta primer mix. In TCRdb, the 5' RACE reads were re-called with MiXCR into one record per CDR3 protein. The table lists 650,000 to 1,000,000 distinct CDR3 sequences, roughly 34% of them singletons. Sequencing input: blood. The receptors shown here come from a man aged 18-30 years in good health.

Only a few counts were recorded for this clonotype. V usage is TRBV7-3 and J usage is TRBJ2-1, with D perhaps matching TRBD1 (6 bases). Germline V gene sequence: CDR1 SGHTA, CDR2 FQGTGA. The CDR3 extends over 14 amino acids. V lost 4 bases and J lost 7, with 14 bases in between. The CDR3 spells CASSSGTMGNEQFF. In DNA, the CDR3 is TGTGCCAGCAGCTCCGGGACAATGGGGAATGAGCAGTTCTTC. The full variable domain, with the rest looked up from reference TRBV7-3 and TRBJ2-1, is GAGVSQTPSNKVTEKGKYVELRCDPISGHTALYWYRQSLGQGPEFLIYFQGTGAADDSGLPNDRFFAVRPEGSVSTLKIQRTERGDSAVYLCASSSGTMGNEQFFGPGTRLTVL.

This clonotype was picked up many times. The CDR3 DNA is TGTGCCAGCAGTTTCCCAGGAAACACTGAAGCTTTCTTT. Protein sequence: CASSFPGNTEAFF. The gene calls are TRBV7-6 and TRBJ1-1; D unresolved. The germline gives CDR1 SGHVS, CDR2 FNYEAQ. With 6 bases removed from V and 2 bases from J, the gap between germline ends came to 10 bases. There are 13 residues in the CDR3.

The V call is TRBV10-3, the J call TRBJ2-3; D possibly corresponds to TRBD1 (5 bases). Deletions cut 6 bases from V and 2 bases from J, with 9 bases between. The CDR3 runs 13 residues. Looked up from germline, CDR1 is ENHRY and CDR2 is SYGVKD. As DNA, the CDR3 is TGTGCCATCAGCGCGGACAACACAGATACGCAGTATTTT. Protein sequence: CAISADNTDTQYF.

This chain uses TRBV20-1 with TRBJ1-2, with 9 bases that match TRBD1. With V trimmed by 6 bases and J by 8 bases, 13 bases remained unmatched. CDR1 is DFQATT and CDR2 is SNEGSKA in the germline V gene (reference sequence). The CDR3 length is 14 residues. As DNA, the CDR3 is TGCAGTGCGCGGCAGGGGACAGGGATTTACGGCTACACCTTC. Protein: CSARQGTGIYGYTF.

This sequence joins TRBV9 and TRBJ2-3; 9 bases match TRBD2. The CDR3 spans 15 residues. V was pared by 2 bases and J by 2 bases, with 3 bases of the junction left unmatched. CDR1 and CDR2 from the germline V gene are SGDLS and YYNGEE. CDR3 nucleotides: TGTGCCAGCAGCGTTGTAGCGGGGGACACAGATACGCAGTATTTT. Protein product: CASSVVAGDTDTQYF.

The table lists this clonotype with a few counts. DNA of the CDR3: TGCAGCGTTGCGACAGCGTTCCAAGAGACCCAGTACTTC. This gives the protein CSVATAFQETQYF. The chain employs TRBV29-1 and TRBJ2-5; tentative D call: TRBD1 (5 bases). V was cut by 4 bases and J by 1 base, with 10 bases left in between. The CDR3 spans 13 residues. Looked up from germline, CDR1 is SQVTM and CDR2 is ANQGSEA.